This is a list of T cell receptor beta chains from one sample in a study of shared clonotypes between healthy human individuals. The assay was immunoSEQ multiplex PCR, and TCRdb's table has in-frame clones only and misses some. The data hold roughly 2.5 million clones, with approximately 94% observed a single time. Sequencing input: naive CD4+ T cells sorted from blood. The source is a man aged 18 to 30 in good health. Both conserved end residues are part of each CDR3. A D gene is named only where the DNA matches it firmly. Rows may omit the clone size; those that give it use once, few, many or a size class.

V gene: TRBV4-2; J gene: TRBJ1-2; D gene: NA; clone size: NA; CDR3 length: 15; CDR3 protein: CASSRLTAGTYGYTF; CDR3 DNA: TGTGCCAGCAGCCGACTCACGGCAGGGACCTATGGCTACACCTTC
V gene: TRBV6-6; J gene: TRBJ1-6; D gene: NA; clone size: NA; CDR3 length: 16; CDR3 protein: CASQVGTLLYNSPLHF; CDR3 DNA: TGTGCCAGCCAGGTCGGGACCTTACTCTATAATTCACCCCTCCACTTT
V gene: TRBV15; J gene: TRBJ2-5; D gene: TRBD1; clone size: NA; CDR3 length: 14; CDR3 protein: CATSNEDRQETQYF; CDR3 DNA: TGTGCCACCAGCAATGAGGACAGGCAAGAGACCCAGTACTTC
V gene: TRBV19; J gene: TRBJ1-1; D gene: NA; clone size: NA; CDR3 length: 16; CDR3 protein: CASSRWDQLSNTEAFF; CDR3 DNA: TGTGCCAGTAGTCGATGGGACCAACTATCGAACACTGAAGCTTTCTTT
V gene: TRBV10-1; J gene: TRBJ2-1; D gene: NA; clone size: NA; CDR3 length: 15; CDR3 protein: CASSDYVLGDNEQFF; CDR3 DNA: TGCGCCAGCAGTGATTATGTCCTGGGGGACAATGAGCAGTTCTTC
V gene: TRBV7-8; J gene: TRBJ2-6; D gene: TRBD1; clone size: NA; CDR3 length: 15; CDR3 protein: CASRDRDSGANVLTF; CDR3 DNA: TGTGCCAGCAGAGACAGGGACTCTGGGGCCAACGTCCTGACTTTC
V gene: TRBV5-6; J gene: TRBJ2-4; D gene: TRBD1; clone size: NA; CDR3 length: 17; CDR3 protein: CASRRTGVNSAKNIQYF; CDR3 DNA: TGTGCCAGCAGAAGGACAGGGGTGAACTCAGCCAAAAACATTCAGTACTTC
V gene: TRBV27; J gene: TRBJ2-1; D gene: TRBD2; clone size: NA; CDR3 length: 15; CDR3 protein: CASSFLAGERHEQFF; CDR3 DNA: TGTGCCAGCAGTTTCCTAGCGGGAGAACGGCACGAGCAGTTCTTC
V gene: TRBV30; J gene: TRBJ1-1; D gene: NA; clone size: few; CDR3 length: 12; CDR3 protein: CALNVGGAEAFF; CDR3 DNA: TGTGCCCTTAACGTTGGGGGGGCTGAAGCTTTCTTT
V gene: TRBV30; J gene: TRBJ1-5; D gene: NA; clone size: NA; CDR3 length: 14; CDR3 protein: CASSSGLSNQPQHF; CDR3 DNA: TGTGCCTCTTCCTCGGGGTTGAGCAATCAGCCCCAGCATTTT
V gene: TRBV6-1; J gene: TRBJ1-5; D gene: NA; clone size: NA; CDR3 length: 14; CDR3 protein: CASSERVRNQPQHF; CDR3 DNA: TGTGCCAGCAGTGAACGGGTTAGAAATCAGCCCCAGCATTTT
V gene: TRBV5-1; J gene: TRBJ2-7; D gene: NA; clone size: NA; CDR3 length: 15; CDR3 protein: CASSLRQGYAREQYF; CDR3 DNA: TGCGCCAGCAGCTTACGGCAGGGATATGCTCGCGAGCAGTACTTC
V gene: TRBV5-6; J gene: TRBJ2-2; D gene: TRBD2; clone size: NA; CDR3 length: 13; CDR3 protein: CASVTGGAGELFF; CDR3 DNA: TGTGCCAGCGTGACGGGAGGAGCCGGGGAGCTGTTTTTT
V gene: TRBV7-9; J gene: TRBJ1-3; D gene: NA; clone size: NA; CDR3 length: 15; CDR3 protein: CASISNRHSGNTIYF; CDR3 DNA: TGTGCCAGCATCTCGAACCGTCACTCTGGAAACACCATATATTTT
V gene: TRBV4-1; J gene: TRBJ2-7; D gene: NA; clone size: NA; CDR3 length: 12; CDR3 protein: CASSQVAYEQYF; CDR3 DNA: TGCGCCAGCAGCCAAGTGGCATACGAGCAGTACTTC
V gene: TRBV29-1; J gene: TRBJ2-7; D gene: TRBD1; clone size: NA; CDR3 length: 14; CDR3 protein: CSVSPGQGSYEQYF; CDR3 DNA: TGCAGCGTTTCACCGGGACAGGGGTCCTACGAGCAGTACTTC
V gene: TRBV18; J gene: TRBJ1-1; D gene: NA; clone size: NA; CDR3 length: 14; CDR3 protein: CASSPTGGGTEAFF; CDR3 DNA: TGTGCCAGCTCACCGACAGGTGGGGGCACTGAAGCTTTCTTT
V gene: TRBV5-6; J gene: TRBJ2-3; D gene: TRBD2; clone size: NA; CDR3 length: 14; CDR3 protein: CASSLAGGTDTQYF; CDR3 DNA: TGTGCCAGCAGCTTAGCGGGAGGGACAGATACGCAGTATTTT
V gene: TRBV27; J gene: TRBJ2-3; D gene: TRBD2; clone size: NA; CDR3 length: 14; CDR3 protein: CASSLGLGTDTQYF; CDR3 DNA: TGTGCCAGCAGTCTCGGACTAGGGACAGATACGCAGTATTTT
V gene: TRBV2; J gene: TRBJ2-7; D gene: NA; clone size: NA; CDR3 length: 14; CDR3 protein: CASRVTGLGDEQYF; CDR3 DNA: TGTGCCAGCAGGGTAACAGGGTTGGGTGACGAGCAGTACTTC
V gene: TRBV18; J gene: TRBJ1-3; D gene: TRBD1; clone size: NA; CDR3 length: 14; CDR3 protein: CASSRDSSGNTIYF; CDR3 DNA: TGTGCCAGCTCGCGGGACAGCTCTGGAAACACCATATATTTT
V gene: TRBV19; J gene: TRBJ1-2; D gene: NA; clone size: once; CDR3 length: 15; CDR3 protein: CASSIPENLFHGYTF; CDR3 DNA: TGTGCCAGTAGTATACCGGAGAATCTCTTCCATGGCTACACCTTC
V gene: TRBV4-3; J gene: TRBJ2-7; D gene: TRBD2; clone size: NA; CDR3 length: 14; CDR3 protein: CASSQVAGDDEQYF; CDR3 DNA: TGCGCCAGCAGCCAAGTGGCGGGAGACGACGAGCAGTACTTC
V gene: TRBV29-1; J gene: TRBJ1-1; D gene: NA; clone size: NA; CDR3 length: 11; CDR3 protein: CSVPGRLEAFF; CDR3 DNA: TGCAGCGTTCCGGGACGGCTTGAAGCTTTCTTT
V gene: TRBV27; J gene: TRBJ2-3; D gene: TRBD2; clone size: NA; CDR3 length: 14; CDR3 protein: CASSLGLDTDTQYF; CDR3 DNA: TGTGCCAGCAGCTTGGGACTAGACACAGATACGCAGTATTTT
V gene: TRBV19; J gene: TRBJ1-6; D gene: NA; clone size: NA; CDR3 length: 16; CDR3 protein: CASSSMGSSYNSPLHF; CDR3 DNA: TGTGCCAGTAGTAGCATGGGAAGCTCCTATAATTCACCCCTCCACTTT
V gene: TRBV14; J gene: TRBJ1-3; D gene: TRBD1; clone size: NA; CDR3 length: 18; CDR3 protein: CASSSFARDRGSGNTIYF; CDR3 DNA: TGTGCCAGCAGCTCATTCGCCCGGGACAGGGGCTCTGGAAACACCATATATTTT
V gene: TRBV2; J gene: TRBJ1-4; D gene: NA; clone size: few; CDR3 length: 14; CDR3 protein: CASSQDNPGEKLFF; CDR3 DNA: TGTGCCAGCTCACAGGACAACCCCGGGGAAAAACTGTTTTTT
V gene: TRBV10-1; J gene: TRBJ2-3; D gene: TRBD2; clone size: NA; CDR3 length: 14; CDR3 protein: CASSFGLDTDTQYF; CDR3 DNA: TGCGCCAGCAGCTTCGGACTAGATACAGATACGCAGTATTTT
V gene: TRBV4-1; J gene: TRBJ2-5; D gene: TRBD2; clone size: NA; CDR3 length: 16; CDR3 protein: CASSGGGGRAGETQYF; CDR3 DNA: TGCGCCAGCAGCGGAGGGGGCGGGAGGGCCGGCGAGACCCAGTACTTC
V gene: TRBV7-2; J gene: TRBJ2-3; D gene: TRBD1; clone size: NA; CDR3 length: 15; CDR3 protein: CASSFRTGGTDTQYF; CDR3 DNA: TGTGCCAGCAGCTTTCGGACAGGGGGGACAGATACGCAGTATTTT
V gene: TRBV5-1; J gene: TRBJ1-1; D gene: TRBD1; clone size: NA; CDR3 length: 14; CDR3 protein: CASTRGQTNTEAFF; CDR3 DNA: TGCGCCAGCACCCGGGGACAGACAAACACTGAAGCTTTCTTT
V gene: TRBV7-3; J gene: TRBJ1-6; D gene: NA; clone size: NA; CDR3 length: 14; CDR3 protein: CASSLGNNNSPLHF; CDR3 DNA: TGTGCCAGCAGCCTCGGGAATAATAATTCACCCCTCCACTTT
V gene: TRBV12-5; J gene: TRBJ2-2; D gene: TRBD2; clone size: NA; CDR3 length: 17; CDR3 protein: CASGRLAGPANTGELFF; CDR3 DNA: TGTGCTAGTGGCAGGCTAGCGGGTCCCGCGAACACCGGGGAGCTGTTTTTT
V gene: TRBV30; J gene: TRBJ1-1; D gene: NA; clone size: few; CDR3 length: 12; CDR3 protein: CAWSVVQGPLLW; CDR3 DNA: TGTGCCTGGAGTGTAGTTCAGGGCCCCCTACTTTGG
V gene: TRBV5-1; J gene: TRBJ1-3; D gene: NA; clone size: NA; CDR3 length: 15; CDR3 protein: CASSSRLGAGNTIYF; CDR3 DNA: TGCGCCAGCAGCTCGCGTCTGGGTGCTGGAAACACCATATATTTT
V gene: TRBV2; J gene: TRBJ1-1; D gene: NA; clone size: once; CDR3 length: 13; CDR3 protein: CASSGQEGTEAFF; CDR3 DNA: TGTGCCAGCAGTGGACAGGAAGGCACTGAAGCTTTCTTT
V gene: TRBV19; J gene: TRBJ1-2; D gene: TRBD1; clone size: NA; CDR3 length: 15; CDR3 protein: CASSPRQGAGYGYTF; CDR3 DNA: TGTGCCAGTAGTCCGAGACAGGGGGCGGGATATGGCTACACCTTC
V gene: TRBV7-9; J gene: TRBJ1-1; D gene: NA; clone size: NA; CDR3 length: 13; CDR3 protein: CASSLGLGGEAFF; CDR3 DNA: TGTGCCAGCAGCTTAGGGTTGGGCGGTGAAGCTTTCTTT
V gene: TRBV19; J gene: TRBJ2-3; D gene: NA; clone size: NA; CDR3 length: 16; CDR3 protein: CASRNLRVKDTDTQYF; CDR3 DNA: TGTGCCAGTAGAAACCTTAGGGTTAAGGACACAGATACGCAGTATTTT
V gene: TRBV6-5; J gene: TRBJ2-7; D gene: NA; clone size: NA; CDR3 length: 16; CDR3 protein: CASSYFLERVFYEQYF; CDR3 DNA: NA
V gene: TRBV6-4; J gene: TRBJ1-1; D gene: NA; clone size: NA; CDR3 length: 16; CDR3 protein: CASSDVGGAPNTEAFF; CDR3 DNA: TGTGCCAGCAGTGACGTCGGGGGCGCCCCGAACACTGAAGCTTTCTTT